One T cell receptor beta chain is described in this entry. Antigen unknown. No infections or other immune events were documented during collection. These data belong to a study of identifying expanded T cells in peripheral blood. Study outcomes and limitations: Across healthy donors, higher total template counts meant significantly greater approximately 2-week count variance.

Measured with immunoSEQ multiplex PCR; TCRdb has only the in-frame clones, and not every one. The table lists about 85,000 clones, about 88% of them singletons. This CDR3 has 15 residues. CDR1 and CDR2 (germline): MNHEY, SMNVEV (reference sequence). V was shortened by 0 bases and J by 1 base, with 10 bases between the two germline ends. The chain recombines TRBV27 with TRBJ2-7; no clear D. This clonotype originated in a person aged 18-70 years in good health. Sequenced material: blood. In DNA form, the CDR3 reads TGTGCCAGCAGTTTATCATTGGTCCCATCCTACGAGCAGTACTTC. Translating it yields CASSLSLVPSYEQYF.